The clone carrying this T cell receptor beta chain came up a few times. Its antigen is not known. The PCR contained 60 Vbeta and 13 Jbeta primers. Repertoires were generated with immunoSEQ multiplex PCR, while TCRdb's copy carries only in-frame clones and drops some. The sample has some 190,000 clones; about 81% are singletons. The data originate from a study of cytomegalovirus exposure and HLA in healthy donors. Overall study findings and caveats: In a later analysis, specific HLA alleles were associated with about 18,000 TCR beta sequences at a 0.05 false discovery rate.

Trimming took 3 bases from V and 4 from J; bases not matched to a gene: 15. The CDR3 spans 18 residues. CDR1 LNHDA and CDR2 SQIVND come from the germline V gene (reference sequence). The sample was PBMCs. This receptor was identified in a young man in good health and CMV-seropositive. The V call is TRBV19, the J call TRBJ2-7; 10 bases line up with TRBD2. The CDR3 region has the DNA TGTGCCAGTAGTATCAGGACTAGCGGAGAGGGTATCTCATACGAGCAGTACTTC. Its translation: CASSIRTSGEGISYEQYF.